One and the same sample provided the 26 T cell receptor beta chains below, sequenced in a study of blood T cell repertoires in COVID-19 (dated by TCRdb to 2018 to 2021). The method was the immunoSEQ multiplex PCR assay. Here the immuneACCESS table is served through TCRdb, limited to in-frame sequences with V and J called. Missing clones are a known gap in these copies; in checked studies unresolved V genes cover under half, and the rest lacks a known reason. This sample is represented by about 150,000 clones; about 86% of them were singletons. The ten largest clonotypes hold around 3.5% of the sample. Sequenced input: peripheral blood. These receptors came from a man in his sixties or seventies with acute or convalescent COVID-19.

The gene calls are TRBV4-3 and TRBJ2-7; 16 nucleotides align to TRBD2. Germline V gene sequence: CDR1 LGHNA, CDR2 YSLEER. The V segment lost 0 bases and the J segment 2 bases; nucleotides outside the gene matches: 7. This CDR3 region has 19 residues. CDR3 sequence reads: CASSQETGTSGRAPYEQYF. The CDR3 region has the DNA TGCGCCAGCAGCCAAGAAACCGGGACTAGCGGGAGGGCCCCCTACGAGCAGTACTTC.

CDR3 coding DNA: TGCGCCAGCAGCTCGGGACTAAGGACTGGGGGCCTCTACGAGCAGTACTTC. It encodes CASSSGLRTGGLYEQYF. The rearrangement links TRBV5-1 to TRBJ2-7; TRBD2 is a possible D gene (7 bases). CDR1 is SGHRS, CDR2 YFSETQ, per germline. Trimming removed 3 bases at V and 3 bases at J, with 22 bases between. The CDR3 runs to 17 residues.

The V and J genes are TRBV9 and TRBJ1-3; D is undetermined. The germline gives CDR1 SGDLS, CDR2 YYNGEE. Trimming took 6 bases from V and 0 from J, leaving 16 bases between them. This CDR3 has 16 residues. This CDR3 is CASTPNAGNSGNTIYF. In DNA, the CDR3 is TGTGCCAGCACGCCAAACGCGGGTAACTCTGGAAACACCATATATTTT.

The chain carries TRBV7-9 and TRBJ2-7; TRBD1 might be the D (6 bases). This CDR3 spans 12 amino acids. Deletions cut 5 bases from V and 4 bases from J, with 9 bases between. Germline-derived CDR1 and CDR2 are SEHNR and FQNEAQ (reference sequence). CDR3 coding DNA: TGTGCCAGCAGCCCGACAGGTTACGAGCAGTACTTC. It codes for CASSPTGYEQYF.

The V and J genes are TRBV2 and TRBJ2-7; 8 nucleotides match TRBD1. The CDR3 extends over 15 amino acids. V shed 7 bases and J 3 bases; nucleotides not matched to a gene: 11. CDR1 is SNHLY and CDR2 is FYNNEI in the germline V gene. CDR3 nucleotides: TGTGCCAGCACGCCAGGGGGCGCCGTACTCTACGAGCAGTACTTC. It encodes CASTPGGAVLYEQYF.

The rearrangement uses TRBV7-2 and TRBJ1-2; D unresolved. CDR1 is SGHTA and CDR2 is FQGNSA in the germline V gene. V lost 0 bases and J 0 bases, leaving 11 bases between the germline ends. The CDR3 covers 16 residues. The CDR3 region has the DNA TGTGCCAGCAGCTTAGCTTCGGGAACCACTAACTATGGCTACACCTTC. It translates to CASSLASGTTNYGYTF.

With regard to this clone: Distinct nucleotide sequences in the sample also encode this CDR3. This rearrangement joins TRBV5-6 to TRBJ2-5; a possible D gene is TRBD2 (5 bases). V lost 0 bases and J 1 base, leaving 7 bases between the germline ends. Germline V gene lookup returns CDR1 SGHDT and CDR2 YYEEEE. CDR3 size: 14 residues. CDR3 loop: CASSLAAGQETQYF. As DNA, the CDR3 is TGTGCCAGCAGCTTGGCCGCGGGCCAAGAGACCCAGTACTTC.

This sequence joins TRBV5-1 and TRBJ2-5; TRBD1 agrees at 7 bases. Germline V CDR1 and CDR2: SGHRS, YFSETQ. This CDR3 spans 15 amino acids. The V segment lost 0 bases and the J segment 5 bases; nucleotides outside the gene matches: 7. CDR3 residues: CASSLDYRGRETQYF. The CDR3 DNA is TGCGCCAGCAGCTTGGATTACAGGGGAAGGGAGACCCAGTACTTC.

This clone has a single count. The V gene is TRBV9, the J gene TRBJ2-2; D uncertain. The CDR3 runs 14 residues. Germline V lookup: CDR1 SGDLS, CDR2 YYNGEE. V was pared by 0 bases and J by 7 bases, with 10 bases between. The CDR3 coding sequence is TGTGCCAGCAGCGTAGAAACAGCTCGCGGGGAGCTGTTTTTT. Translating it yields CASSVETARGELFF. Full variable domain (rest looked up from reference TRBV9 and TRBJ2-2): DSGVTQTPKHLITATGQRVTLRCSPRSGDLSVYWYQQSLDQGLQFLIQYYNGEERAKGNILERFSAQQFPDLHSELNLSSLELGDSALYFCASSVETARGELFFGEGSRLTVL.

The J gene is TRBJ2-7, the V gene TRBV5-1, with TRBD1 identical over 7 bases. The CDR3 is 16 residues long. Germline loops: CDR1 SGHRS, CDR2 YFSETQ. J was trimmed by 2 bases and V by 4 bases; bases with no gene match: 12. CDR3 DNA: TGCGCCAGCAGCATAAGACAGGGCCTGATGACCTACGAGCAGTACTTC. It specifies CASSIRQGLMTYEQYF.

The DNA for the CDR3 is TGTGCCAGCAGTTCCCCTACAGGGGCCTCCTACAATGAGCAGTTCTTC. Amino acids: CASSSPTGASYNEQFF. This sequence joins TRBV28 and TRBJ2-1; 7 bases agree with TRBD1. Per germline, CDR1 MDHEN and CDR2 SYDVKM. The CDR3 extends over 16 amino acids. Trimming took 4 bases from V and 0 from J; bases not matched to a gene: 6.

This clone was seen a few times. In DNA form, the CDR3 reads TGTGCCAGCAGCTTGGACAGGGTAGAGACCCAGTACTTC. This sequence encodes CASSLDRVETQYF. This rearrangement joins TRBV5-4 to TRBJ2-5; maybe TRBD1 (6 bases). This CDR3 contains 13 residues. With 0 bases removed from V and 4 bases from J, the gap between germline ends came to 7 bases. Germline V gives CDR1 SGHNT, CDR2 YYREEE (reference sequence).

The rearrangement links TRBV28 to TRBJ2-7; 11 bases are a match to TRBD2. The V gene end was trimmed by 10 bases and the J gene end by 2 bases; junction bases not matched to a gene: 4. The germline V gene has CDR1 MDHEN and CDR2 SYDVKM. CDR3 length: 13 residues. The CDR3 is CAILAGGAYEQYF. The DNA of the CDR3 is TGTGCCATCCTAGCGGGAGGCGCCTACGAGCAGTACTTC.

This sequence joins TRBV19 and TRBJ2-5; the match to TRBD1 covers 10 bases. V shed 4 bases and J 5 bases; nucleotides not matched to a gene: 10. The CDR3 spans 16 residues. The germline V gene has CDR1 LNHDA and CDR2 SQIVND (reference sequence). CDR3 sequence reads: CASSTNRDRGWETQYF. CDR3 coding DNA: TGTGCCAGTAGTACAAACCGGGACAGGGGATGGGAGACCCAGTACTTC.

This clone was seen just once. The chain couples TRBV5-6 to TRBJ1-2; tentative D call: TRBD1 (6 bases). Germline CDR1 and CDR2: SGHDT and YYEEEE. This CDR3 has 13 residues. The ends were cut back, 0 bases at V and 10 bases at J, with 13 bases in the middle. CDR3 coding DNA: TGTGCCAGCAGCTTGGGAGGGGGGGCCGACTACACCTTC. It translates to CASSLGGGADYTF. Full variable domain (remainder filled in from reference TRBV5-6 and TRBJ1-2): DAGVTQSPTHLIKTRGQQVTLRCSPKSGHDTVSWYQQALGQGPQFIFQYYEEEERQRGNFPDRFSGHQFPNYSSELNVNALLLGDSALYLCASSLGGGADYTFGSGTRLTVV.

This clone was counted between two and nine times. This sequence joins TRBV5-4 and TRBJ2-1; 14 positions agree with TRBD2. This CDR3 has 17 residues. The germline V gene has CDR1 SGHNT and CDR2 YYREEE (reference sequence). Trimming at V came to 4 bases and at J to 6 bases, leaving 9 bases not matched to a gene. CDR3 protein: CASSPTSGRARFNEQFF. For the CDR3, the DNA is TGTGCCAGCAGCCCGACTAGCGGGAGGGCCCGATTCAATGAGCAGTTCTTC.

The chain uses TRBV27 and TRBJ2-7, with D possibly being TRBD2 (7 bases). Trimming removed 5 bases from V and 7 bases from J, with 24 bases in between. This CDR3 is built from 16 residues. Germline CDR1 and CDR2: MNHEY and SMNVEV (reference sequence). The CDR3 bases are TGTGCCAGCAGTCCCCCCTCGGTCCTCGGGGGGCTTGAGCAGTACTTC. Amino acid sequence: CASSPPSVLGGLEQYF.

The chain employs TRBV6-6 and TRBJ2-3; 7 nucleotides align to TRBD2. J was trimmed by 0 bases and V by 2 bases; bases with no gene match: 5. CDR1 and CDR2 (germline): MNHNY, SVGAGI (reference sequence). There are 16 residues in the CDR3. CDR3 DNA: TGTGCCAGCAGTTACGACGTAGCGGGTAGCACAGATACGCAGTATTTT. Its translation: CASSYDVAGSTDTQYF.

The chain joins TRBV9 to TRBJ2-7; 10 positions match TRBD1. Germline-derived CDR1 and CDR2 are SGDLS and YYNGEE. The junction had 7 bases not matched to a gene; V was cut back by 4 bases and J by 3 bases. The CDR3 is 15 amino acids. The chain's CDR3 is CASSIGGTGVYEQYF. CDR3 nucleotide sequence: TGTGCCAGCAGCATAGGAGGGACAGGGGTCTACGAGCAGTACTTC.

This chain's CDR3 is CASSLFASSEPSTDTQYF. The CDR3 nucleotides read TGTGCCAGCAGCTTATTCGCTTCGTCGGAGCCTAGCACAGATACGCAGTATTTT. This chain joins TRBV11-2 and TRBJ2-3; D unresolved. This CDR3 region has 18 residues. Germline loops: CDR1 SGHAT, CDR2 FQNNGV. V was trimmed by 2 bases and J by 0 bases, leaving 18 bases between them. Full variable domain (remainder filled in from reference TRBV11-2 and TRBJ2-3): EAGVAQSPRYKIIEKRQSVAFWCNPISGHATLYWYQQILGQGPKLLIQFQNNGVVDDSQLPKDRFSAERLKGVDSTLKIQPAKLEDSAVYLCASSLFASSEPSTDTQYFGPGTRLTVL.

This chain uses TRBV23-1 with TRBJ2-2, with D possibly matching TRBD2 (7 bases). TRBV23-1 is recorded as an ORF, its role being uncertain. The germline V and J ends were trimmed by 8 bases and 0 bases, with 25 bases remaining between them. The CDR3 loop spans 19 amino acids. The CDR3 region has the DNA TGCGCCAGCCGAACAGGGAGGGGAGAGCCCTTTACGAACACCGGGGAGCTGTTTTTT. Translated, it gives CASRTGRGEPFTNTGELFF.

The V gene is TRBV18, the J gene TRBJ2-6; 8 positions match TRBD1. The ends lost 4 bases at V and 1 base at J; junction bases unmatched: 9. The CDR3 is 18 amino acids. Per the germline V gene, CDR1 is KGHSH and CDR2 is LQKENI. The CDR3 loop reads CASSLTRQGSSGANVLTF. Written as DNA, the CDR3 is TGTGCCAGCTCACTCACGCGACAGGGGTCTTCTGGGGCCAACGTCCTGACTTTC.

Comment on this clone: The sample contains more than one DNA sequence encoding this CDR3. The CDR3 DNA reads TGTGCCAGCAGTTTAGGTCGTACAGGGTCTACCTACGAGCAGTACTTC. Protein sequence: CASSLGRTGSTYEQYF. The chain has TRBV27 and TRBJ2-7, with a tentative D call TRBD1 (6 bases). Deletions cut 2 bases from V and 2 bases from J, with 16 bases between. CDR3 size: 16 residues. Germline V gene sequence: CDR1 MNHEY, CDR2 SMNVEV (reference sequence).

This clone was detected only once. The V call is TRBV7-3, the J call TRBJ2-7, with 9 bases that match TRBD1. V shed 5 bases, J shed 3 bases, and the junction held 2 bases outside the gene matches. Per the germline V gene, CDR1 is SGHTA and CDR2 is FQGTGA. This CDR3 spans 13 amino acids. The CDR3 loop is CASSPGQGYEQYF. DNA for the CDR3: TGTGCCAGCAGCCCGGGACAGGGCTACGAGCAGTACTTC.

This chain connects TRBV10-1 to TRBJ2-7; 7 nucleotides agree with TRBD2. Germline CDR1 reads WNHNN; CDR2 reads SYGVQD (reference sequence). The CDR3 length is 15 residues. The V segment lost 3 bases and the J segment 4 bases; nucleotides outside the gene matches: 9. DNA of the CDR3: TGCGCCAGCAGTGAATCCCTAGCGGTTCTATACGAGCAGTACTTC. The encoded protein is CASSESLAVLYEQYF.

In DNA form, the CDR3 reads TGTGCCAGCAGCTCGCCACAGGGGTACACCGGGGAGCTGTTTTTT. Its translation: CASSSPQGYTGELFF. The chain combines TRBV7-9 with TRBJ2-2; TRBD1 agrees at 7 bases. This CDR3 contains 15 residues. The germline V gene has CDR1 SEHNR and CDR2 FQNEAQ (reference sequence). V lost 4 bases and J lost 3; bases outside the gene matches: 5.